The 15 T cell receptor beta chains in this list originate from one sample, sequenced in a study of T-cell reconstitution after alpha-beta-depleted transplantation in children. It was with unique molecular identifiers that the TCRbeta library was prepared. TCRdb fed the PCR reads into MiXCR, producing one record per CDR3 protein. The table includes 700,000 to 950,000 distinct CDR3 sequences, 15% to 20% detected once. The sample in question was PBMCs, mostly from graft donor cells, obtained 360 days after TCRalphabeta/CD19-depleted stem cell transplant. The receptor source for this set is a male patient younger than 18 who had a stem cell transplant for acute lymphoblastic leukemia, so the T cells may come from the graft donor.

This clonotype was counted at least ten times. The rearrangement joins TRBV20-1 to TRBJ2-7; 9 nucleotides line up with TRBD2. With 5 bases clipped from V and 6 bases from J, the junction kept 8 bases outside the gene matches. The germline gives CDR1 DFQATT, CDR2 SNEGSKA (reference sequence). This CDR3 is built from 13 residues. CDR3 protein: CSAPIAGASEQYF. As DNA, the CDR3 is TGCAGTGCTCCCATAGCGGGAGCATCCGAGCAGTACTTC.

This clonotype was seen a handful of times. The chain carries TRBV24-1 and TRBJ2-1; D is ambiguous. In germline, CDR1 is KGHDR, CDR2 SFDVKD. This CDR3 contains 16 residues. Trimming removed 0 bases from V and 6 bases from J, with 14 bases in between. CDR3 bases: TGTGCCACCAGTGATTTGCGTAAGGGCCGGGTCAATGAGCAGTTCTTC. Encoded protein: CATSDLRKGRVNEQFF.

This clonotype was seen more than once but under ten times. The chain has TRBV15 and TRBJ2-7; D is possibly TRBD1 or TRBD2 (5 bases each). V lost 0 bases, J lost 1 base, and 7 bases lay in between. The CDR3 contains 14 residues. The V gene's germline CDR1 is LNHNV and CDR2 YYDKDF (reference sequence). CDR3 residues: CATSREWGSYEQYF. The CDR3 coding sequence is TGTGCCACCAGCAGAGAGTGGGGGTCCTACGAGCAGTACTTC.

This rearrangement joins TRBV11-3 to TRBJ2-6; TRBD1 matches 8 bases. V dropped 4 bases and J dropped 10; count of bases not matched to a gene: 3. The germline V gene encodes CDR1 SGHNT and CDR2 YENEEA. This CDR3 spans 13 amino acids. CDR3 nucleotide sequence: TGTGCCAGCAGCTCCCGACAGGGGAACGTCCTGACTTTC. Protein sequence: CASSSRQGNVLTF.

The gene calls are TRBV20-1 and TRBJ2-1; 10 nucleotides match TRBD2. The junction had 5 bases not matched to a gene; V was cut back by 6 bases and J by 0 bases. The CDR3 has 15 residues. The germline gives CDR1 DFQATT, CDR2 SNEGSKA (reference sequence). The CDR3: CSAVSGRSSYNEQFF. CDR3 sequence (DNA): TGCAGTGCCGTTAGCGGGAGGAGCTCCTACAATGAGCAGTTCTTC.

The chain recombines TRBV5-1 with TRBJ1-1, with D perhaps TRBD1 (5 bases). The CDR3 consists of 17 residues. V dropped 0 bases and J dropped 5 bases, with 20 bases sitting between them. In germline, CDR1 is SGHRS, CDR2 YFSETQ. The CDR3 loop is CASSLGGTYRGDTEAFF. CDR3 DNA sequence: TGCGCCAGCAGCTTGGGAGGGACTTACCGGGGAGATACTGAAGCTTTCTTT.

The genes are TRBV7-2 and TRBJ2-7; 8 bases map to TRBD1. The CDR3 has 14 amino acids. J gave up 6 bases and V 5 bases, and 9 bases lay outside the gene matches. Germline V gene data show CDR1 as SGHTA and CDR2 as FQGNSA. The CDR3 DNA is TGTGCCAGCAGCCAACGACAGGGGTCAGTCGAGCAGTACTTC. Its protein is CASSQRQGSVEQYF. The entire variable domain, with the rest obtained from reference TRBV7-2 and TRBJ2-7, is as follows: GAGVSQSPSNKVTEKGKDVELRCDPISGHTALYWYRQSLGQGLEFLIYFQGNSAPDKSGLPSDRFSAERTGGSVSTLTIQRTQQEDSAVYLCASSQRQGSVEQYFGPGTRLTVT.

V usage is TRBV2 and J usage is TRBJ2-3, with 11 bases that match TRBD2. V was clipped by 6 bases and J by 3 bases; unmatched bases: 8. In germline, CDR1 is SNHLY, CDR2 FYNNEI. The CDR3 sequence is 16 residues long. The CDR3 coding sequence is TGTGCCAGCAGCGCAACTAGCGGGAGAGCGACAGATACGCAGTATTTT. As protein: CASSATSGRATDTQYF.

This clonotype has just a few counts. The V call is TRBV11-1, the J call TRBJ2-3; possible D gene TRBD1, 6 bases. CDR1 is SGHAT, CDR2 FQDESV, per germline (reference sequence). CDR3 size: 20 residues. Trimming removed 6 bases from V and 2 bases from J, with 30 bases in between. CDR3 sequence: CASRPGTLITHVSTTDTQYF. In DNA, the CDR3 is TGTGCCAGCAGACCTGGGACATTAATAACTCACGTTTCCACCACAGATACGCAGTATTTT.

A remark on this clonotype: A much larger clone differs from this one at a single base, so this may be a read error. CDR3 sequence: CSARDWFPALCF. The CDR3, as DNA: TGCAGTGCTAGAGATTGGTTCCCAGCTCTGTGTTTT. The chain recombines TRBV20-1 with TRBJ1-4; no clear D gene. Germline loops: CDR1 DFQATT, CDR2 SNEGSKA (reference sequence). This CDR3 has 12 amino acids.

This chain links TRBV5-1 with TRBJ2-5; D uncertain. The V end lost 4 bases, the J end lost 4 bases, and 11 bases lay between the germline ends. Germline values: CDR1 SGHRS, CDR2 YFSETQ. The CDR3 is 13 residues long. CDR3 amino acids: CASSPWVRETQYF. CDR3 coding DNA: TGCGCCAGCAGCCCCTGGGTTCGAGAGACCCAGTACTTC.

This clonotype was seen only a few times. The chain joins TRBV12-3 or TRBV12-4 to TRBJ1-3; D gene uncertain. Trimming took off 6 bases at V and 0 bases at J, with 21 bases between the two ends. The CDR3 spans 18 residues. This CDR3 reads CASRVHGAGQSSGNTIYF. The CDR3 nucleotides read TGTGCCAGCAGAGTACACGGTGCCGGGCAAAGCTCTGGAAACACCATATATTTT.

This clonotype was seen a few times. V gene TRBV12-3 or TRBV12-4 combines with J gene TRBJ1-4, with 8 bases aligning to TRBD1. V shed 6 bases, J shed 4 bases, and the junction held 10 bases outside the gene matches. The CDR3 length is 16 residues. CDR3 sequence reads: CASSARRDRNNEKLFF. For the CDR3, the DNA is TGTGCCAGCAGCGCGCGCCGGGACAGGAATAATGAAAAACTGTTTTTT.

This clonotype has only a few counts. This CDR3 reads CASSQSGTFYEQYF. CDR3 nucleotides: TGTGCCAGCAGCCAAAGCGGGACCTTCTACGAGCAGTACTTC. V usage is TRBV7-2 and J usage is TRBJ2-7; TRBD2 agrees at 7 bases. This CDR3 is built from 14 residues. The germline gives CDR1 SGHTA, CDR2 FQGNSA. V trimming: 5 bases; J trimming: 3 bases; junction bases outside the gene matches: 7.

The V gene is TRBV6-1, the J gene TRBJ2-3; tentatively, D is TRBD2 (5 bases). The ends were cut back, 8 bases at V and 3 bases at J, with 21 bases in the middle. CDR3 length: 16 residues. The germline CDR1 and CDR2 sequences are MNHNS and SASEGT. CDR3 sequence: CASHSLSSSPTDTQYF. The CDR3 region has the DNA TGTGCCAGCCATAGCCTATCTAGCTCGCCTACAGATACGCAGTATTTT.